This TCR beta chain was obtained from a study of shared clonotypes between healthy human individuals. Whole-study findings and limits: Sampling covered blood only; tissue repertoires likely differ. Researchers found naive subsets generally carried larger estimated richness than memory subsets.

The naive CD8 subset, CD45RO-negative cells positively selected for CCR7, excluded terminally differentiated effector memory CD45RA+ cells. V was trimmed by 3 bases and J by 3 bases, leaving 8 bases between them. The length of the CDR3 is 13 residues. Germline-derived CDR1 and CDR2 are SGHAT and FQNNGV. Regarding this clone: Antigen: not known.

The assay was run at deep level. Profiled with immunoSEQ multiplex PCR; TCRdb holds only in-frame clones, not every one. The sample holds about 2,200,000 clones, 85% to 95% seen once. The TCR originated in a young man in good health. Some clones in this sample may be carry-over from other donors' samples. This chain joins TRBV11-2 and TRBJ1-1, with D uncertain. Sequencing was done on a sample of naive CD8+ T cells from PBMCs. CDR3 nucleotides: TGTGCCAGCAGCTTCAACAGAGACACTGAAGCTTTCTTT. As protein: CASSFNRDTEAFF.